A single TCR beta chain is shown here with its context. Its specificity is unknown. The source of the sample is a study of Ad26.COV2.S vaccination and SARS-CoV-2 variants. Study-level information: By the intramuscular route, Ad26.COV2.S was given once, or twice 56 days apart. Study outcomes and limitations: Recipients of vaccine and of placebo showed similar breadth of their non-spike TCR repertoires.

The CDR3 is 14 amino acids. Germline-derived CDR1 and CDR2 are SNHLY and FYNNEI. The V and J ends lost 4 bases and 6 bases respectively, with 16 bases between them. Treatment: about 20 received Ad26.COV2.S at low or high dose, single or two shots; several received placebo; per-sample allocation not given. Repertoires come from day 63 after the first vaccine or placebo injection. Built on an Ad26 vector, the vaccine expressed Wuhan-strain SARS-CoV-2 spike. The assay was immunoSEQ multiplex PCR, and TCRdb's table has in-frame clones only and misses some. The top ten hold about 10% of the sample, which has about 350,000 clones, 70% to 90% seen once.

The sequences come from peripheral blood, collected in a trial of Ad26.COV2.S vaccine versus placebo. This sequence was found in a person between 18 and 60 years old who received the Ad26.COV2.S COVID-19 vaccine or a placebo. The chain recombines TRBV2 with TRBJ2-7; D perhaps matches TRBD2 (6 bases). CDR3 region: CASSAGGKGGEQYF. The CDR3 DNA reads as TGTGCCAGCAGTGCCGGTGGAAAGGGAGGCGAGCAGTACTTC.